The clone carrying this TCR beta chain has more than one count but fewer than ten. What it binds is not known. Total RNA extracted from each sample amounted to at least 5.5 micrograms. This entry is derived from a study of blood T cells in healthy people across ages. Overall study findings and caveats: Older age coincided with a roughly linear decline in TCR beta diversity per million T cells. When set beside aged donors, long-lived donors presented more naive CD4+ cells and higher diversity.

CDR1 and CDR2 (germline): DFQATT, SNEGSKA (reference sequence). The CDR3 covers 14 residues. V was shortened by 8 bases and J by 0 bases, with 13 bases between the two germline ends. A sample-barcoded 5' primer and a J-beta primer mix were used in a second PCR of roughly 7 to 11 cycles. A 12-random-nucleotide template-switch adaptor tagged each cDNA molecule. TCRdb reprocessed the 5' RACE reads with MiXCR, giving one entry per CDR3 protein. In the table there are about 940,000 distinct CDR3 sequences, roughly 50% of which are singletons. The sequence came from a man younger than 40 in good health. Sequencing was carried out using blood. The chain uses TRBV20-1 and TRBJ1-4, with TRBD1 as a possible D gene (6 bases). The CDR3 DNA reads TGCAGTACAGGGCAACATGCAACTAATGAAAAACTGTTTTTT. This encodes CSTGQHATNEKLFF.